This is a list of T cell receptor beta chains from one sample in a study of PD-1 blockade in classical Hodgkin lymphoma. Repertoires were generated with immunoSEQ multiplex PCR, while TCRdb's copy carries only in-frame clones and drops some. The sample gives more than 90,000 clones, roughly 80% of which show up once; roughly 16% is in the top ten. The source was peripheral blood mononuclear cells (PBMCs), collected before the second cycle of nivolumab. The receptors stem from a human donor with classical Hodgkin lymphoma. Each CDR3 is given with its conserved first and last residue. D genes are given only for firm matches. Part of the rows lack a size; the others show once, few, many or a class for expanded clones.

j_gene	v_gene	abundance	d_gene	CDR3nt	CDR3aa
TRBJ1-2	TRBV7-9	many	-	TGTGCCAGCAGCCTACAGGAATATGGCTACACCTTC	CASSLQEYGYTF
TRBJ2-3	TRBV2	-	-	TGTGCCAGCAGGGATCAATCCGATACGCAGTATTTT	CASRDQSDTQYF
TRBJ2-5	TRBV5-1	-	TRBD2	TGCGCCAGCAGCCCCGGACTAGCGGGAGGAGAGACCCAGTACTTC	CASSPGLAGGETQYF
TRBJ1-5	TRBV6-1	-	-	TGTGCCAGCAGCTTTGACGGGGGATATCAGCCCCAGCATTTT	CASSFDGGYQPQHF
TRBJ2-2	TRBV5-4	-	TRBD2	TGTGCGTGTGGACTAGCGGGGGTCACCGGGGAGCTGTTTTTT	CACGLAGVTGELFF
TRBJ2-2	TRBV7-6	-	TRBD1	TGTGCCAGCAGCCCCGGGACAGGGGGCGTCACCGGGGAGCTGTTTTTT	CASSPGTGGVTGELFF
TRBJ2-1	TRBV7-3	-	TRBD2	TGTGCCAGCAGCTTAGACCCGGGAGGGGAGCAGTTCTTC	CASSLDPGGEQFF
TRBJ1-2	TRBV2	-	-	TGTGCCAGCAGTGAAGGGCCCCCGCCCGGTGGCTACACCTTC	CASSEGPPPGGYTF
TRBJ2-5	TRBV18	-	-	TGTGCCAGCTCACCACTGACAGTGCAGGAGACCCAGTACTTC	CASSPLTVQETQYF
TRBJ1-4	TRBV4-1	-	-	TGCGCCAGCAGCCAAGGTACAGAAAAACTGTTTTTT	CASSQGTEKLFF
TRBJ2-1	TRBV2	-	TRBD2	TGTGCCAGCAGTGAACGGGCTAGCGGGTACAATGAGCAGTTCTTC	CASSERASGYNEQFF
TRBJ1-1	TRBV11-2	-	-	TGTGCCAGCAGCTTAGACAGAAATGGTGGGGTCACTGAAGCTTTCTTT	CASSLDRNGGVTEAFF
TRBJ2-7	TRBV27	-	TRBD1	TGTGCCAGCAGTTCGCTATCCGGGACAGGGATAGGAGAGCAGTACTTC	CASSSLSGTGIGEQYF
TRBJ2-7	TRBV19	-	TRBD1	TGTGCCAGCAGACCACGGGACAGGGTCTACGAGCAGTACTTC	CASRPRDRVYEQYF
TRBJ2-7	TRBV7-9	few	TRBD1	TGTGCCAGCAGACCAACAGGGGTTTCCTACGAGCAGTACTTC	CASRPTGVSYEQYF
TRBJ2-3	TRBV19	-	-	TGTGCCAGTAGTAAAGGAAGCACAGATACGCAGTATTTT	CASSKGSTDTQYF
TRBJ2-5	TRBV5-6	few	-	TGTGCCAGCAGCTTGGTCGGGGTCGTCCAAGAGACCCAGTACTTC	CASSLVGVVQETQYF
TRBJ2-1	TRBV5-6	-	-	TGTGCCAGCAGCTTGGCCGGGGGAATGGGGACCAATGAGCAGTTCTTC	CASSLAGGMGTNEQFF
TRBJ2-1	TRBV30	-	-	TGTGCCTGGAGGTTACCAGGGAACCAACATGAGCAGTTCTTC	CAWRLPGNQHEQFF
TRBJ2-7	TRBV6-5	-	-	TGTGCCAGCAGTTCCGCTGGCCTAACCTACGAGCAGTACTTC	CASSSAGLTYEQYF
TRBJ1-4	TRBV19	-	TRBD1	TGTGCCAGTAGTATACGTTCCGAGACAGGGGATGAAAAACTGTTTTTT	CASSIRSETGDEKLFF
TRBJ2-7	TRBV10-1	-	-	TGCGCCAGCAGTGAGTCGGGGGTCTACGAGCAGTACTTC	CASSESGVYEQYF
TRBJ1-1	TRBV5-6	-	-	TGTGCCAGCAGCTTGTTTGGGGGGGCAGGAAACACTGAAGCTTTCTTT	CASSLFGGAGNTEAFF
TRBJ2-1	TRBV18	-	-	TGTGCCAGCTCACCACCGGGCAGGGGAACGAGGGATGAGCAGTTCTTC	CASSPPGRGTRDEQFF
TRBJ2-7	TRBV5-1	-	-	TGCGCCAGCAGCTTGATGGAGGGGGCATCCTACGAGCAGTACTTC	CASSLMEGASYEQYF
TRBJ2-3	TRBV7-2	once	-	TGTGCCAGCAGCTTAAGCGGGAGCACAGATACGCAGTATTTT	CASSLSGSTDTQYF
TRBJ1-4	TRBV28	-	-	TGTGCCAGCACCAATTGGGGGGGGCTGGGTGAAAAACTGTTTTTT	CASTNWGGLGEKLFF
TRBJ1-4	TRBV2	-	-	TGTGCCAGCAGTGACAGTGGGCCCGGGACGAAACTGTTTTTT	CASSDSGPGTKLFF
TRBJ2-1	TRBV7-9	-	TRBD2	TGTGCCAGCAGCCTGGGACTAGCGAGCTACAATGAGCAGTTCTTC	CASSLGLASYNEQFF
TRBJ2-7	TRBV11-1	-	-	TGTGCCAGCAGCTTAGAGCCGGGACCCCCTAAGAACGAGCAGTACTTC	CASSLEPGPPKNEQYF
TRBJ2-2	TRBV30	-	-	TGTGCCTGGAGTCCCGGGCTGAACACCGGGGAGCTGTTTTTT	CAWSPGLNTGELFF
TRBJ2-1	TRBV10-2	-	TRBD2	TGCGCCAGCAGCCGACTAGCCCATGAGCAGTTCTTC	CASSRLAHEQFF
TRBJ2-1	TRBV2	-	TRBD2	TGTGCCAGCACCCGGCGGGAGGGGTGGGATGAGCAGTTCTTC	CASTRREGWDEQFF
TRBJ2-1	TRBV29-1	-	TRBD1	TGCAGCGTAATACCGGGACAGTGGGACAATGAGCAGTTCTTC	CSVIPGQWDNEQFF
TRBJ1-2	TRBV19	-	-	TGTGCCAGTAGTGGGCCCAACTATGGCTACACCTTC	CASSGPNYGYTF
TRBJ2-1	TRBV12-5	once	TRBD2	TGTGCTACTCAGCCTCCGGGACTAGCGGGAGCTGAGGAGCAGTTCTTC	CATQPPGLAGAEEQFF
TRBJ2-3	TRBV7-3	-	TRBD1	TGTGCCAGCAGCACCCAGGGGGCTACGCAGTATTTT	CASSTQGATQYF
TRBJ2-2	TRBV19	few	-	TGTGCCAGTAGTATCTGGGGCGTGGGGGAGCTGTTTTTT	CASSIWGVGELFF
TRBJ2-5	TRBV6-5	-	TRBD1	TGTGCCAGCAGTACCGGGACAGGGGGAGAGACCCAGTACTTC	CASSTGTGGETQYF
TRBJ2-1	TRBV5-1	-	-	TGCGCCAGCGCCTTTGGGGACCAGTACAATGAGCAGTTCTTC	CASAFGDQYNEQFF
TRBJ2-5	TRBV5-1	few	-	TGCGCCAGCCAAGTTCGAGAGACCCAGTACTTC	CASQVRETQYF
TRBJ1-1	TRBV7-8	-	-	TGTGCCAGCAGCTTTCGAGGGGGAGTTGCTGAAGCTTTCTTT	CASSFRGGVAEAFF
TRBJ2-3	TRBV7-8	-	TRBD2	TGTGCCAGCAGCTTAGGTCCAGCGGGAGTCGATACGCAGTATTTT	CASSLGPAGVDTQYF
TRBJ2-3	TRBV5-1	-	-	TGCGCCAGCAGCTTCGCACCCCAAGGCACAGATACGCAGTATTTT	CASSFAPQGTDTQYF
TRBJ1-2	TRBV6-1	few	TRBD1	TGTGCCAGCAGTGTGAGGGACAGGGTTGATGGCTACACCTTC	CASSVRDRVDGYTF
TRBJ2-1	TRBV11-2	-	-	TGTGCCAGCAGCTTAAGCCGGACCTACAATGAGCAGTTCTTC	CASSLSRTYNEQFF
TRBJ1-5	TRBV27	-	-	TGTGCCAGCAGTTTATCTGGCAGCCTAAGCAATCAGCCCCAGCATTTT	CASSLSGSLSNQPQHF
TRBJ2-1	TRBV6-1	-	-	TGTGCCTCCATTGTGATGTTTGAGCAGTTCTTC	CASIVMFEQFF
TRBJ2-5	TRBV7-9	few	-	TGTGCCAGCAGGCGGGGAGGCGAGACCCAGTACTTC	CASRRGGETQYF
TRBJ2-7	TRBV5-4	many	-	TGTGCCAGCAGCTCCGACTATAGCTCCTACGAGCAGTACTTC	CASSSDYSSYEQYF
TRBJ2-3	TRBV18	-	-	TGTGCCAGCTCACCACTCTCCAGGGCCAGCACAGATACGCAGTATTTT	CASSPLSRASTDTQYF
TRBJ2-3	TRBV5-1	once	-	TGCGCCAGCAGCTGGGACCAGCCCACAGATACGCAGTATTTT	CASSWDQPTDTQYF
TRBJ2-2	TRBV7-8	once	-	TGTGCCAGCAGCTCCATCGGGTACCCTTACGCGCTGTTTTTT	CASSSIGYPYALFF
TRBJ1-3	TRBV10-3	-	TRBD1	TGTGCCATCGGCCAGGGGGCGAACTCTGGAAACACCATATATTTT	CAIGQGANSGNTIYF
TRBJ2-3	TRBV7-2	-	-	TGTGCCAGCAGCTTAATGGGGGGCGCTATCCCCCAGGATACGCAGTATTTT	CASSLMGGAIPQDTQYF